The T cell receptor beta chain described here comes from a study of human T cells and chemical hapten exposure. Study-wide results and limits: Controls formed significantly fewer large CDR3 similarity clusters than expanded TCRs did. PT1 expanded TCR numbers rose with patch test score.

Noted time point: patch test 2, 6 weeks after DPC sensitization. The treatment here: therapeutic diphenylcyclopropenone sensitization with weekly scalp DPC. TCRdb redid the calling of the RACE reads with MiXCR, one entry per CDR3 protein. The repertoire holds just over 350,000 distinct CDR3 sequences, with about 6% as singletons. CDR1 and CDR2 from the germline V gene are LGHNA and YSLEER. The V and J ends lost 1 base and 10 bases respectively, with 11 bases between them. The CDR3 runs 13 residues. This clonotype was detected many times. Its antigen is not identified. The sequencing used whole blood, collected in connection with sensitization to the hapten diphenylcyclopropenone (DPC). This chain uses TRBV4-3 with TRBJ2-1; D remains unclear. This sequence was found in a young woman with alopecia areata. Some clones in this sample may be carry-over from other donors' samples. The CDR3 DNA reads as TGCGCCAGCAGCCAAGCCCCCTTAGGCGAGCAGTTCTTC. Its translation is CASSQAPLGEQFF.